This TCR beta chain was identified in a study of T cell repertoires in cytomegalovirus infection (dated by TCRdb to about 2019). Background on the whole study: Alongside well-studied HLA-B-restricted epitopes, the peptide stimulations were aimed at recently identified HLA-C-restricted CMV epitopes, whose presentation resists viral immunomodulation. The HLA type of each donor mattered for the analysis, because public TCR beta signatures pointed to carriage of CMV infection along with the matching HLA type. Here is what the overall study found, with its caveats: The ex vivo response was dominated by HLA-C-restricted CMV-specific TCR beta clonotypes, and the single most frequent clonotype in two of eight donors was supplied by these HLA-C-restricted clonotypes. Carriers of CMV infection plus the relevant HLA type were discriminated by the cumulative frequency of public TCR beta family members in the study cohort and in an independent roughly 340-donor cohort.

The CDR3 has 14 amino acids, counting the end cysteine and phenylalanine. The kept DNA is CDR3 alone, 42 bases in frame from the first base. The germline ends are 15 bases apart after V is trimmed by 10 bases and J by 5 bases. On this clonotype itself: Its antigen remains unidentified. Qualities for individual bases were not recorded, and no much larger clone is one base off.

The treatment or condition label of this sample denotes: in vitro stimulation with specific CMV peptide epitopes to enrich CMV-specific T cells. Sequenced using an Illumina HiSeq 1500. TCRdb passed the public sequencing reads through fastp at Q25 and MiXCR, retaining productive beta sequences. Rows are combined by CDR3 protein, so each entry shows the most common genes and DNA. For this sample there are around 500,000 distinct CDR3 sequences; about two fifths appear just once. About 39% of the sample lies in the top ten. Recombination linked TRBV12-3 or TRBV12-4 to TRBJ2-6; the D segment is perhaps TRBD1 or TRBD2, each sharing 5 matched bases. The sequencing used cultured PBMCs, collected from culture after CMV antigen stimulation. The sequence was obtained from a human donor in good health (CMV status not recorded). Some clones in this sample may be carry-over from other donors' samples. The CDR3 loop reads CATARGSRANVLTF. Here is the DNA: TGTGCCACCGCCCGGGGCTCGAGGGCCAACGTCCTGACTTTC.